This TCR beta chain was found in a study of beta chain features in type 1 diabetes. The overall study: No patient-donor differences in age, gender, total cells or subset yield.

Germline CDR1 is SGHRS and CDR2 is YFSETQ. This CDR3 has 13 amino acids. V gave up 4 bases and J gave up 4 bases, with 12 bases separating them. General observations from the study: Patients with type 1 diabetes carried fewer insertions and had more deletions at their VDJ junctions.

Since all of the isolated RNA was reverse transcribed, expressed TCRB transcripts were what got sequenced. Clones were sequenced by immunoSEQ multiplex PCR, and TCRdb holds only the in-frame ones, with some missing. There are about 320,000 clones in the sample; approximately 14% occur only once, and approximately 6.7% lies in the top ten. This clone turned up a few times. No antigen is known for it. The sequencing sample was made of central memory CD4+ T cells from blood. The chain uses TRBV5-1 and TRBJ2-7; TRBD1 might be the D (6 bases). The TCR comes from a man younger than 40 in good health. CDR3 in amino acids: CASSTTQGYEQYF. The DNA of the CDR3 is TGCGCCAGCAGCACGACACAGGGTTACGAGCAGTACTTC.